A single TCR beta chain is shown here with its context. The authors' processing: Estimates of nucleated cell counts were drawn from the amplification of reference gene primers. Measured with immunoSEQ multiplex PCR; TCRdb has only the in-frame clones, and not every one. Clone size and the V and J calls come from that table; the DNA yielded D and trimming. This repertoire shows a few hundred thousand clones, 89% found once; its top ten account for roughly 1.2%. The data belong to a study of blood T cell repertoires in COVID-19. There are 16 residues in the CDR3. V was shortened by 4 bases and J by 4 bases, with 20 bases between the two germline ends. In germline, CDR1 is SGHNT, CDR2 YYREEE (reference sequence).

The chain couples TRBV5-4 to TRBJ2-5, with a possible D match to TRBD2 (7 bases). Sequencing used peripheral blood. The sequence was obtained from a man aged 35 to 55 with acute or convalescent COVID-19. The CDR3 is CASSPGPRGAPETQYF. CDR3 sequence (DNA): TGTGCCAGCAGCCCCGGCCCCCGGGGGGCCCCAGAGACCCAGTACTTC. The full variable domain, in which reference TRBV5-4 and TRBJ2-5 provide the parts outside the CDR3, is ETGVTQSPTHLIKTRGQQVTLRCSSQSGHNTVSWYQQALGQGPQFIFQYYREEENGRGNFPPRFSGLQFPNYSSELNVNALELDDSALYLCASSPGPRGAPETQYFGPGTRLLVL.